There are many counts of the clone carrying this T cell receptor beta chain. Its antigen is unknown. Via MiXCR, TCRdb re-called the RACE reads, giving one row per CDR3 protein. In the table there are fewer than 90,000 distinct CDR3 sequences, 6.5% to 8.5% of which are singletons. This entry belongs to a study of human T cells and chemical hapten exposure. Study at large: Enrolled patients were predominantly female and had alopecia areata, totalis or universalis.

Time point denoted: patch test 2, 6 weeks after DPC sensitization. Treatment: therapeutic diphenylcyclopropenone sensitization with weekly scalp DPC. Germline V gene lookup returns CDR1 MNHEY and CDR2 SVGAGI. CDR3 length: 13 amino acids. The V gene lost 7 bases and the J gene lost 0 bases, with 6 bases spanning the gap. General study findings and limits: Versus controls, significantly more large CDR3 similarity clusters arose from expanded TCRs. Each of the donors had alopecia, so their immune responses may not resemble those of healthy people. Patch test score showed a positive correlation with PT1 expanded TCR counts.

The sequencing here drew on whole blood, taken in connection with sensitization to the hapten diphenylcyclopropenone (DPC). The chain uses TRBV6-5 and TRBJ2-2; the D is unclear. This TCR derives from a young woman with alopecia areata. Some clones in this sample may be carry-over from other donors' samples. The CDR3 sequence: CASTGPNTGELFF. In DNA form, the CDR3 reads TGTGCCAGCACCGGCCCGAACACCGGGGAGCTGTTTTTT.